This T cell receptor (beta chain) appears in the sequencing data of a study of T cells after yellow fever vaccination. Study outcomes and limitations: Bulk-population clonotypes that are abundant could appear as contaminants in FACS-sorted repertoires. Shared CD4/CD8 clonotypes were a small share, likely from convergent recombination.

This clonotype was observed many times. Its target is not known. Germline V gives CDR1 DFQATT, CDR2 SNEGSKA (reference sequence). This CDR3 is 14 amino acids long. V dropped 0 bases and J dropped 3 bases, with 12 bases sitting between them. From the 5' RACE reads, TCRdb called clonotypes with MiXCR, one entry per CDR3 protein. The table includes a few hundred thousand distinct CDR3 sequences, approximately 12% detected once. The chain is built from TRBV20-1 and TRBJ2-7; D uncertain. The sequence was obtained from a young man who received the YFV17D yellow fever vaccine. Sequencing used CD4+ T cells sorted from PBMCs, obtained 15 days after the yellow fever booster vaccination. CDR3 in amino acids: CSAREAIGRYEQYF. CDR3 bases: TGCAGTGCTAGAGAGGCTATAGGCCGCTACGAGCAGTACTTC.